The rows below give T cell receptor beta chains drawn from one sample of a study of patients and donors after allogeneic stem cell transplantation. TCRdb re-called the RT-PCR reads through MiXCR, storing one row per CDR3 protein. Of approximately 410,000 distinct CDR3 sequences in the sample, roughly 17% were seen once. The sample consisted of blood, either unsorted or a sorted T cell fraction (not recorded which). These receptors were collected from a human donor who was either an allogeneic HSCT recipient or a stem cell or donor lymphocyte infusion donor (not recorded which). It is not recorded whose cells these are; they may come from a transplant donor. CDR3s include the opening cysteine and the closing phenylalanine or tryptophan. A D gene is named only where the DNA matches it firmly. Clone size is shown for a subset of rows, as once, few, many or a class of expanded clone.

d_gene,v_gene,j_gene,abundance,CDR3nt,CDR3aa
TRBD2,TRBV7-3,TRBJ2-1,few,TGTGCCAGCAGCTTAATGGCGGGGGGAGAGCAGTTCTTC,CASSLMAGGEQFF
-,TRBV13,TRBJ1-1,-,TGTGCCAGCAGCCACACAGGATTGGGTCGTAACACTGAAGCTTTCTTT,CASSHTGLGRNTEAFF
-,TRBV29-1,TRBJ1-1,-,TGCAGCGCCCGGGACACATCGTTTGAAGCTTTCTTT,CSARDTSFEAFF
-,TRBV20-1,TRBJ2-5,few,TGCAGTGCTGGTACTAGCCTCCCCCAGACCCAGTACTTC,CSAGTSLPQTQYF
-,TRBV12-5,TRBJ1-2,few,TGTGCTAGTGGTTCCCAGACTGATGGCTACACCTTC,CASGSQTDGYTF
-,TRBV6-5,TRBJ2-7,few,TGTGCCAGCAGTTACGAGGACAGTTCCTACGAGCAGTACTTC,CASSYEDSSYEQYF
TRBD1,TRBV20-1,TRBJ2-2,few,TGCAGTGCTAGAGGGTACAGGGGTCCCGGGGAGCTGTTTTTT,CSARGYRGPGELFF
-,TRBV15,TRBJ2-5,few,TGTGCCACCAGCAGAGATGGGGTGTCTCAAGAGACCCAGTACTTC,CATSRDGVSQETQYF
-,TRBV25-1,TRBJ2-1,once,TGTGCCAGGGAACTAGTCTACGATGAGCAGTTCTTC,CARELVYDEQFF
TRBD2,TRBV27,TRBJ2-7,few,TGTGCCAGCAGTTTATCCGGGGGGACTAAGTACGAGCAGTACTTC,CASSLSGGTKYEQYF
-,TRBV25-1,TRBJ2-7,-,TGTGCCAGCAGTGTGGGCAGGGGATTCAGCGAGCAGTACTTC,CASSVGRGFSEQYF
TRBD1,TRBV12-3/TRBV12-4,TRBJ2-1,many,TGTGCCAGCAGTTTAAGACAGGGGGCTGTAAGGTACAATGAGCAGTTCTTC,CASSLRQGAVRYNEQFF
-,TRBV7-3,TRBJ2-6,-,TGTGCCGTTCCCACGGGATTTGGCCGTTCTGGGGCCAACGTCCTGACTTTC,CAVPTGFGRSGANVLTF
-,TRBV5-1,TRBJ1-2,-,TGCGCCAGCAGCTTGGCCGACACTCCTAACTATGGCTACACCTTC,CASSLADTPNYGYTF
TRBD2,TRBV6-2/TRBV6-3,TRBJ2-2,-,TGTGCCAGCAGTTACCCGAGGACTAGCGGGGCGTACACCGGGGAGCTGTTTTTT,CASSYPRTSGAYTGELFF
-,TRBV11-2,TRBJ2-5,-,TGTGCCAGCAGCTCTCGCAGGTCCCAAGAGACCCAGTACTTC,CASSSRRSQETQYF
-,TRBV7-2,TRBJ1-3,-,TGTGCCAGCAGCTTAGATGTCCCGAGCTCTGGAAACACCATATATTTT,CASSLDVPSSGNTIYF
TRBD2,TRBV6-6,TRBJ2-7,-,TGTGCCAGCGGGGACTACTCCTACGAGCAGTACTTC,CASGDYSYEQYF
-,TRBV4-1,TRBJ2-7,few,TGCGCCAGCAGCCTTAATATGGACGTGACCTACGAGCAGTACTTC,CASSLNMDVTYEQYF
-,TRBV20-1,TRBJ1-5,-,TGCAGTGCTAGAGATCGTCAGGGGAGGAATCAGCCCCAGCATTTT,CSARDRQGRNQPQHF
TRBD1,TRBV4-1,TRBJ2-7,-,TGCGCCAGCAGCCAAGAAGGCAGGGGGTTCTCAAGCTCCTACGAGCAGTACTTC,CASSQEGRGFSSSYEQYF
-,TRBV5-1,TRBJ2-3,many,TGCGCCAGCAGATTAACACCGCACACAGATACGCAGTATTTT,CASRLTPHTDTQYF
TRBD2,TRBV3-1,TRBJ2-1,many,TGTGCCAGCAGCCAAGGGACTAGCGGAAACAATGAGCAGTTCTTC,CASSQGTSGNNEQFF
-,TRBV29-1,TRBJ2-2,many,TGCAGCGTTGAAGCGGGGAACACCGGGGAGCTGTTTTTT,CSVEAGNTGELFF
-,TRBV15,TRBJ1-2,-,TGTGCCACCAGCAGGTCAAACCGGAATAACTATGGCTACACCTTC,CATSRSNRNNYGYTF
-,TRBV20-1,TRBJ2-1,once,TGCAGTGCTAGAGGAAGGGCCCAGGAGCAGTTCTTC,CSARGRAQEQFF
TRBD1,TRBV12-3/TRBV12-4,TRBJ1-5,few,TGTGCCAGCAGGAAGGGGGACAGGGGACTACAGCCCCAGCATTTT,CASRKGDRGLQPQHF
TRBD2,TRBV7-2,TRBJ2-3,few,TGTGCCAGCAGCTTGAAGACTAGCGGGGGGGTTCGTACGCAGTATTTT,CASSLKTSGGVRTQYF
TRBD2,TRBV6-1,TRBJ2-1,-,TGTGCCAGCAGCCCCGCGGGGGTCTACAATGAGCAGTTCTTC,CASSPAGVYNEQFF
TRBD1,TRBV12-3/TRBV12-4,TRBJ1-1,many,TGTGCCAGCAGTTTAGGACAGGGGGCGGTAAGGCTTGTTGAAGCTTTCTTT,CASSLGQGAVRLVEAFF
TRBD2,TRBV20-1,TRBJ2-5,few,TGCAGTGCTAGAGATGTCGGGACTATTGAGACCCAGTACTTC,CSARDVGTIETQYF
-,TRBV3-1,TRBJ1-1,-,TGTGCCAGCAGCCAAGAGGGCGGGATGAGGACTGAAGCTTTCTTT,CASSQEGGMRTEAFF
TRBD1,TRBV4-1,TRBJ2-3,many,TGCGCCAGCAGCGGAGGTGTCCCCGGGACAGGGCCTACAGATACGCAGTATTTT,CASSGGVPGTGPTDTQYF
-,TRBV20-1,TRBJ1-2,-,TGCAGTGCTAGAGATTCACCCTCAGGGCCTAACTATGGCTACACCTTC,CSARDSPSGPNYGYTF
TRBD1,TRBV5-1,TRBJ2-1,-,TGCGCCAGCAGCTTATGGGACAGGGGAGTGGGTGAGCAGTTCTTC,CASSLWDRGVGEQFF
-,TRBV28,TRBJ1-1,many,TGTGCCAGCAATACAGGGTGGACTGAAGCTTTCTTT,CASNTGWTEAFF
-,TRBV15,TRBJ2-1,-,TGTGCCACCAGCAGAGATCTGGAGGGAGCGCCGTTCTTC,CATSRDLEGAPFF
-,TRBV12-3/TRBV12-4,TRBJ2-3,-,TGTGCCAGCAGTTTCGGGTCTTTGGGAGATACGCAGTATTTT,CASSFGSLGDTQYF
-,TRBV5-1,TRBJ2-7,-,TGCGCCAGCAGCAGTAGCAGGTACTTC,CASSSSRYF
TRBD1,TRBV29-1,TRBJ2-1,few,TGCAGCGTTGAAGCCGGGACAGGGATTCGTAATGAGCAGTTCTTC,CSVEAGTGIRNEQFF
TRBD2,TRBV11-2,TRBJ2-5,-,TGTGCCAGCAGCCCAAGGTTGCTAGCGGGGGTTCAAGAGACCCAGTACTTC,CASSPRLLAGVQETQYF
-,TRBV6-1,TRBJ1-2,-,TGTGCCAGCAGTACTGGCCCCAGTTCCTATGGCTACACCTTC,CASSTGPSSYGYTF
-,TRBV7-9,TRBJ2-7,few,TGTGCCAGCAGCTCCACGATAGGCCCGTACTCCTACGAGCAGTACTTC,CASSSTIGPYSYEQYF